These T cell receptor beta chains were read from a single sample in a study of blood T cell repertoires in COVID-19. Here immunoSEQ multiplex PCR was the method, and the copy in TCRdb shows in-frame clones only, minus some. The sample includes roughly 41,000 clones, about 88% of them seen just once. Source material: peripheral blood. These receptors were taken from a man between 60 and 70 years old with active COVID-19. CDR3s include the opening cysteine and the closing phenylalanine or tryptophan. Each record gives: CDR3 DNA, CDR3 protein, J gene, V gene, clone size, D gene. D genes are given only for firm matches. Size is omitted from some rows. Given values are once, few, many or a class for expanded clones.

DNA: TGTGCCAGCACCATGGACAGGGGTCGCACCGGGGAGCTGTTTTTT; CDR3: CASTMDRGRTGELFF; J: TRBJ2-2; V: TRBV7-9; size: -; D: TRBD1
DNA: TGTGCCAGCAGCACAGGGACACCCGGTGTGACCTACGAGCAGTACTTC; CDR3: CASSTGTPGVTYEQYF; J: TRBJ2-7; V: TRBV9; size: -; D: -
DNA: TGCGCCAGCAGCCAAGGGTCCCAGGGGGTCTCCGGGGCCAACGTCCTGACTTTC; CDR3: CASSQGSQGVSGANVLTF; J: TRBJ2-6; V: TRBV4-3; size: -; D: TRBD1
DNA: TGTGCCAGCAGTTTACAGGACTTTACACAGGGTAGAAGGAATCAGCCCCAGCATTTT; CDR3: CASSLQDFTQGRRNQPQHF; J: TRBJ1-5; V: TRBV27; size: -; D: -
DNA: TGCGCCAGGAGAGAAGCGGAACAGACAAAACGGGCCCTCTCGAGGGAGCAGTACTTC; CDR3: CARREAEQTKRALSREQYF; J: TRBJ2-7; V: TRBV23-1; size: -; D: -
DNA: TGTGCCAGCAGTGACTCCGTCAGTTTCTACGAGCAGTACTTC; CDR3: CASSDSVSFYEQYF; J: TRBJ2-7; V: TRBV2; size: -; D: -
DNA: TGTGCCAGCAGTAGAGCGGCCAACACCGGGGAGCTGTTTTTT; CDR3: CASSRAANTGELFF; J: TRBJ2-2; V: TRBV6-5; size: once; D: -
DNA: TGTGCCAGCAGCCCACAGGGGACAGCGCCCTATGGCTACACCTTC; CDR3: CASSPQGTAPYGYTF; J: TRBJ1-2; V: TRBV7-3; size: -; D: TRBD1
DNA: TGCGCCAGCAGCTTGGCCGGCGAAGGGGCGAGCTATGGCTACACCTTC; CDR3: CASSLAGEGASYGYTF; J: TRBJ1-2; V: TRBV5-1; size: -; D: -
DNA: TGCGCCAGCACGTTAGCGGGAGATGTTGGCCAAGAGACCCAGTACTTC; CDR3: CASTLAGDVGQETQYF; J: TRBJ2-5; V: TRBV5-1; size: -; D: TRBD2
DNA: TGTGCCAGCAGCCAAGGGGCAGCGGGACCCCAAGAGACCCAGTACTTC; CDR3: CASSQGAAGPQETQYF; J: TRBJ2-5; V: TRBV4-2; size: medium-sized; D: TRBD2
DNA: TGTGCCAGCAGTTCAGACAGGGTAGGGGTTGGGGCCAGTTACAATGAGCAGTTCTTC; CDR3: CASSSDRVGVGASYNEQFF; J: TRBJ2-1; V: TRBV6-2/TRBV6-3; size: -; D: TRBD1
DNA: TGTGCCAGCAGGAGCGGGAGTCGGTCCTACAATGAGCAGTTCTTC; CDR3: CASRSGSRSYNEQFF; J: TRBJ2-1; V: TRBV27; size: -; D: TRBD2
DNA: TGTGCCAGCAGCCTAGGCGGGTACCAAGAGACCCAGTACTTC; CDR3: CASSLGGYQETQYF; J: TRBJ2-5; V: TRBV28; size: -; D: -
DNA: TGTGCCAGCCGACAAGCAGGCATGAACACTGAAGCTTTCTTT; CDR3: CASRQAGMNTEAFF; J: TRBJ1-1; V: TRBV14; size: -; D: -
DNA: TGTGCCAGCAGTCGGACAGCCGACTATGGCTACACCTTC; CDR3: CASSRTADYGYTF; J: TRBJ1-2; V: TRBV28; size: -; D: -
DNA: TGTGCCAGCAGCTACTCCGGGACAGCCTACAATGAGCAGTTCTTC; CDR3: CASSYSGTAYNEQFF; J: TRBJ2-1; V: TRBV5-6; size: -; D: TRBD1
DNA: TGCAGCGTTGACCGAAGCGGGAGCCAAGCAGATACGCAGTATTTT; CDR3: CSVDRSGSQADTQYF; J: TRBJ2-3; V: TRBV29-1; size: -; D: TRBD2
DNA: TGTGCCAGCAGCTACGGGACTGGCACAGATACGCAGTATTTT; CDR3: CASSYGTGTDTQYF; J: TRBJ2-3; V: TRBV9; size: -; D: -
DNA: TGTGCCAGCAGCTCCATGGGGGACAGGGAAAAATCTTTCTTT; CDR3: CASSSMGDREKSFF; J: TRBJ1-1; V: TRBV5-4; size: -; D: TRBD1
DNA: TGTGCCACCAGCAGAGATCGAACGGGAGGGACAGATACGCAGTATTTT; CDR3: CATSRDRTGGTDTQYF; J: TRBJ2-3; V: TRBV15; size: -; D: TRBD2
DNA: TGCGCCAGCAGCCAAGATCGTCAGGGGATCTATGGCTACACCTTC; CDR3: CASSQDRQGIYGYTF; J: TRBJ1-2; V: TRBV4-3; size: -; D: -
DNA: TGTGCCAGCAGCCCAGTGGGGGGGAACACTGAAGCTTTCTTT; CDR3: CASSPVGGNTEAFF; J: TRBJ1-1; V: TRBV7-2; size: few; D: -
DNA: TGTGCCAGCAGCATCCTCGAACTAGCGGGGCTGAGCACAGATACGCAGTATTTT; CDR3: CASSILELAGLSTDTQYF; J: TRBJ2-3; V: TRBV7-2; size: -; D: TRBD2
DNA: TGTGCCAGCAGCGTAGACAGGGGTGAAAAACTGTTTTTT; CDR3: CASSVDRGEKLFF; J: TRBJ1-4; V: TRBV5-8; size: once; D: TRBD1
DNA: TGTGCCATCACGGCGGGGACAGGGCCGAACACCGGGGAGCTGTTTTTT; CDR3: CAITAGTGPNTGELFF; J: TRBJ2-2; V: TRBV10-3; size: -; D: TRBD1
DNA: TGTGCCAGCACCAAGAACACCGGGGAGCTGTTTTTT; CDR3: CASTKNTGELFF; J: TRBJ2-2; V: TRBV2; size: -; D: -
DNA: TGTGCCAGCTCACCAGGCAACACCGGGGAGCTGTTTTTT; CDR3: CASSPGNTGELFF; J: TRBJ2-2; V: TRBV18; size: -; D: -
DNA: TGCGCCAGCAGCACGGAAGGGGGACGGAGGGAGCAGTACTTC; CDR3: CASSTEGGRREQYF; J: TRBJ2-7; V: TRBV5-1; size: -; D: -
DNA: TGCGCCAGCAGCTTATCCGGGACTAGTTGGGCCGGGGAGCTGTTTTTT; CDR3: CASSLSGTSWAGELFF; J: TRBJ2-2; V: TRBV5-1; size: -; D: TRBD2
DNA: TGTGCCAGCAGTTTATACCCGGGGAGCAATCAGCCCCAGCATTTT; CDR3: CASSLYPGSNQPQHF; J: TRBJ1-5; V: TRBV27; size: -; D: -
DNA: TGTGCCAGCAGCTTAGGGGCGGGAGGAGCAGATACGCAGTATTTT; CDR3: CASSLGAGGADTQYF; J: TRBJ2-3; V: TRBV7-9; size: once; D: TRBD2
DNA: TGTGCCAGCCTAACTCCGGGAACAGGGGGTGAAGCTTTCTTT; CDR3: CASLTPGTGGEAFF; J: TRBJ1-1; V: TRBV7-6; size: -; D: TRBD1
DNA: TGTGCCAGCAGCTTGGACGCAGGGGCCACCTACAATGAGCAGTTCTTC; CDR3: CASSLDAGATYNEQFF; J: TRBJ2-1; V: TRBV5-6; size: few; D: -
DNA: TGTGCCAGCAGCCGAGTTGGGCTAGCAGTGGATACGCAGTATTTT; CDR3: CASSRVGLAVDTQYF; J: TRBJ2-3; V: TRBV7-8; size: few; D: -
DNA: TGTGCCATCAGTGACAGGGTCCAGCGAGGATACTCTGGGGCCAACGTCCTGACTTTC; CDR3: CAISDRVQRGYSGANVLTF; J: TRBJ2-6; V: TRBV10-3; size: -; D: -
DNA: TGTGCCAGCAGCGTAGAGGTAGGGAGGAACACTGAAGCTTTCTTT; CDR3: CASSVEVGRNTEAFF; J: TRBJ1-1; V: TRBV9; size: -; D: -
DNA: TGTGCCAGCAGCCTCGGACTAGATCGGCGGGAGACCCAGTACTTC; CDR3: CASSLGLDRRETQYF; J: TRBJ2-5; V: TRBV7-2; size: -; D: TRBD2
DNA: TGTGCCAGCTCAGGACTAGCGGGAGTCACAGATACGCAGTATTTT; CDR3: CASSGLAGVTDTQYF; J: TRBJ2-3; V: TRBV18; size: -; D: TRBD2
DNA: TGTGCCAGCAGCCACCAGAACACCGGGGAGCTGTTTTTT; CDR3: CASSHQNTGELFF; J: TRBJ2-2; V: TRBV3-1/TRBV3-2; size: -; D: -
DNA: TGCGCCAGCAGCCAAGATACGGTCTCAGTGACGACTATATACGAGCAGTACTTC; CDR3: CASSQDTVSVTTIYEQYF; J: TRBJ2-7; V: TRBV4-1; size: -; D: -
DNA: TGTGCCAGCAGGGGGGGACTAGCGGGAGCGGAAGAGCAGTTCTTC; CDR3: CASRGGLAGAEEQFF; J: TRBJ2-1; V: TRBV2; size: -; D: TRBD2
DNA: TGTGCCAGCAGCGAGGGGACTAGCGGGATCACAGATACGCAGTATTTT; CDR3: CASSEGTSGITDTQYF; J: TRBJ2-3; V: TRBV9; size: once; D: TRBD2
DNA: TGTGCCAGCTCTCCCGGGATAGCGGGACCCTACAATGAGCAGTTCTTC; CDR3: CASSPGIAGPYNEQFF; J: TRBJ2-1; V: TRBV18; size: -; D: TRBD2
DNA: TGTGCCAGCACCCTAGGTCCGACCCCTCAAGAGACCCAGTACTTC; CDR3: CASTLGPTPQETQYF; J: TRBJ2-5; V: TRBV7-2; size: -; D: -
DNA: TGTGCCAGCAGCGTAGGACTAGCGGGAGTCGAGCAGTACTTC; CDR3: CASSVGLAGVEQYF; J: TRBJ2-7; V: TRBV9; size: -; D: TRBD2
DNA: TGTGCCAGTAGTATGGTACAGGGGGCTGGGACCCAGTACTTC; CDR3: CASSMVQGAGTQYF; J: TRBJ2-5; V: TRBV19; size: -; D: TRBD1
DNA: TGTGCCACCTCCCGGGTCTTTAGCACAGATACGCAGTATTTT; CDR3: CATSRVFSTDTQYF; J: TRBJ2-3; V: TRBV6-5; size: -; D: -
DNA: TGTGCCAGCAGCTTGGGACTAGCGGGGTCTGGTGTGCTCGAGCAGTACTTC; CDR3: CASSLGLAGSGVLEQYF; J: TRBJ2-7; V: TRBV5-6; size: -; D: TRBD2
DNA: TGTGCCAGCAGCTTAGCGCTCGCGGGGGCCTATGGCTACACCTTC; CDR3: CASSLALAGAYGYTF; J: TRBJ1-2; V: TRBV7-9; size: once; D: -
DNA: TGTGCCAGCAGCTTAGGAGGCTCCGGGCTAGCCCCTGGCTACAATGAGCAGTTCTTC; CDR3: CASSLGGSGLAPGYNEQFF; J: TRBJ2-1; V: TRBV7-9; size: -; D: -
DNA: TGTGCCAGCAGTCCAGGGCCGTTAAGGCCCCAGCATTTT; CDR3: CASSPGPLRPQHF; J: TRBJ1-5; V: TRBV6-5; size: -; D: -
DNA: TGTGCCAGTAGTAAAGAGCGGACCTACGAGCAGTACTTC; CDR3: CASSKERTYEQYF; J: TRBJ2-7; V: TRBV19; size: -; D: -
DNA: TGTGCCAGCAGCCAACTAACAGGGCAGGCCAACGTCCTGACTTTC; CDR3: CASSQLTGQANVLTF; J: TRBJ2-6; V: TRBV5-5; size: -; D: -